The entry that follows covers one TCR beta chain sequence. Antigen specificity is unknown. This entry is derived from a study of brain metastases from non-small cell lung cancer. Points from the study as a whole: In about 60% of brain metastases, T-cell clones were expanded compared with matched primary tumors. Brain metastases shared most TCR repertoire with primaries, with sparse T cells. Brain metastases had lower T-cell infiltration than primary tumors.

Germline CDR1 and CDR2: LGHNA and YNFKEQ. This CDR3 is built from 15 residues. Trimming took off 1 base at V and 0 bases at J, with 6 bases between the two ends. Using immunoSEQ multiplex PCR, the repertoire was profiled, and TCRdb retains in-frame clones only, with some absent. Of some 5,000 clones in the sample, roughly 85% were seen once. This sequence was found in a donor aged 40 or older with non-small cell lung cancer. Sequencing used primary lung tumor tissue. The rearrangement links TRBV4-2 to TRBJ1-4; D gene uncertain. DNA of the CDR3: TGTGCCAGCAGCCAAGTTCGGGCAACTAATGAAAAACTGTTTTTT. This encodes CASSQVRATNEKLFF.